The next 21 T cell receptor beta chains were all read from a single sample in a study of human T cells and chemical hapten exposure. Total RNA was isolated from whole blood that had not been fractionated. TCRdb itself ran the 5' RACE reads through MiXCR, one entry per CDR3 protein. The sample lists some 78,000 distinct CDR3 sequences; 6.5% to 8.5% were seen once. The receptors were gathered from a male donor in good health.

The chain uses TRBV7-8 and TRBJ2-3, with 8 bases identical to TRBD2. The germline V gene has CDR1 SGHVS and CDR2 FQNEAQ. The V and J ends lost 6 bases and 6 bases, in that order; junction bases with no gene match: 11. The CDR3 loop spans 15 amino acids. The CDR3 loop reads CASSPGGGRLDTQYF. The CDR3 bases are TGTGCCAGCAGTCCCGGGGGGGGCAGGCTGGATACGCAGTATTTT.

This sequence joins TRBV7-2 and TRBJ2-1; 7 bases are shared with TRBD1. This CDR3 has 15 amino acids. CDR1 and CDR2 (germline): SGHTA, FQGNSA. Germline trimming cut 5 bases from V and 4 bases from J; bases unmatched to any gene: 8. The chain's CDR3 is CASSPRQGNYNEQFF. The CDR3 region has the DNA TGTGCCAGCAGCCCCCGACAGGGAAATTACAATGAGCAGTTCTTC.

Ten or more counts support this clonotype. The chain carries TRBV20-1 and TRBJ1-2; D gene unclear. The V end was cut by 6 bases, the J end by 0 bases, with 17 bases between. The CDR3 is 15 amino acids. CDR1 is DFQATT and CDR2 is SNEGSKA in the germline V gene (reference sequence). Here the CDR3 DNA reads TGCAGTGCCGGAATGAAGCGAATAGCTAACTATGGCTACACCTTC. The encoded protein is CSAGMKRIANYGYTF.

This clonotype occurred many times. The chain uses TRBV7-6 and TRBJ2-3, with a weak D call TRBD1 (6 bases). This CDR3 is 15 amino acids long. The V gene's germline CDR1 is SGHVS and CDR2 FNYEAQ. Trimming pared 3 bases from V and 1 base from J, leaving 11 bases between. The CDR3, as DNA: TGTGCCAGCAGCTTCAGGGCAGGGGGCACAGATACGCAGTATTTT. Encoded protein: CASSFRAGGTDTQYF.

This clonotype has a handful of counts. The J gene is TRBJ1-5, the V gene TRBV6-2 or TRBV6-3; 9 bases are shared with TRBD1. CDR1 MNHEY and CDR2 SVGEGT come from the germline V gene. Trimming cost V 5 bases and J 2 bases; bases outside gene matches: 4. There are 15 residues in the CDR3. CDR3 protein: CASSRTGAGNQPQHF. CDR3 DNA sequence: TGTGCCAGCAGTCGGACAGGGGCCGGCAATCAGCCCCAGCATTTT.

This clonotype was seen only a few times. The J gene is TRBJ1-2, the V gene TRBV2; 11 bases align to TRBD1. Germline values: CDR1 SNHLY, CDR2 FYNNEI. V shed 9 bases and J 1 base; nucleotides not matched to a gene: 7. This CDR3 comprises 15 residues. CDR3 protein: CASTLDRGRNYGYTF. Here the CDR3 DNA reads TGTGCCAGTACACTGGACAGGGGGCGTAACTATGGCTACACCTTC. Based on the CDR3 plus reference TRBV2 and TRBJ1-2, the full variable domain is EPEVTQTPSHQVTQMGQEVILRCVPISNHLYFYWYRQILGQKVEFLVSFYNNEISEKSEIFDDQFSVERPDGSNFTLKIRSTKLEDSAMYFCASTLDRGRNYGYTFGSGTRLTVV.

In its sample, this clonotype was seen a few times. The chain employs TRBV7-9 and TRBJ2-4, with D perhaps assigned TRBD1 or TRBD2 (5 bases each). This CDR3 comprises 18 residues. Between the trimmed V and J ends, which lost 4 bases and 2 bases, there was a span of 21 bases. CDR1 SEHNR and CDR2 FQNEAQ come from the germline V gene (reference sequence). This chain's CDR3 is CASSYRSEGRASKNIQYF. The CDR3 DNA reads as TGTGCCAGCAGCTACCGCAGTGAGGGGAGAGCTTCCAAAAACATTCAGTACTTC.

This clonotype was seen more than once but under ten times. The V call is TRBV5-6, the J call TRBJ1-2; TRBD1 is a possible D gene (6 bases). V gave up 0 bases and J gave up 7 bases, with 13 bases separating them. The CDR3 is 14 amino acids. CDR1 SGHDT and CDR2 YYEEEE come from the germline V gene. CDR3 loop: CASSLGRGKGGYTF. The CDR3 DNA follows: TGTGCCAGCAGCTTGGGCAGGGGTAAAGGTGGCTACACCTTC.

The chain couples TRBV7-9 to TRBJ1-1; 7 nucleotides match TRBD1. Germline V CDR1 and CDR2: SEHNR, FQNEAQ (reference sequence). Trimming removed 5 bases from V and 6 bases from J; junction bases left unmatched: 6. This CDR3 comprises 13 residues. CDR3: CASSPTGDPEAFF. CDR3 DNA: TGTGCCAGCAGCCCAACAGGGGACCCTGAAGCTTTCTTT.

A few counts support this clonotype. CDR3 sequence (DNA): TGCAGTGCTAGGGGGGACAGTCGGGCTGAAGCTTTCTTT. Translation: CSARGDSRAEAFF. This chain connects TRBV20-1 to TRBJ1-1, with 7 bases matching TRBD1. Per the germline V gene, CDR1 is DFQATT and CDR2 is SNEGSKA (reference sequence). The J segment lost 6 bases and the V segment lost 3 bases, leaving 7 bases of the junction unmatched. CDR3 length: 13 residues.

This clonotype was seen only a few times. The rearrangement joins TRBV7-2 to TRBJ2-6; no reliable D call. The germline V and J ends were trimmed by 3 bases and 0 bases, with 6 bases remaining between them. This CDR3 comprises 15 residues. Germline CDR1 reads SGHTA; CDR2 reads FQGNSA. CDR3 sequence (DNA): TGTGCCAGCAGCTTTATTGGCTCTGGGGCCAACGTCCTGACTTTC. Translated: CASSFIGSGANVLTF.

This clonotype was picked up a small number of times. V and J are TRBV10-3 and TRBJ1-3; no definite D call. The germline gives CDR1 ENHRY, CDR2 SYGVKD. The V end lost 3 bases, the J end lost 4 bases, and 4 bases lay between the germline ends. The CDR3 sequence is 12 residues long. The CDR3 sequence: CAISDSGNTIYF. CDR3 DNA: TGTGCCATCAGTGATAGCGGAAACACCATATATTTT.

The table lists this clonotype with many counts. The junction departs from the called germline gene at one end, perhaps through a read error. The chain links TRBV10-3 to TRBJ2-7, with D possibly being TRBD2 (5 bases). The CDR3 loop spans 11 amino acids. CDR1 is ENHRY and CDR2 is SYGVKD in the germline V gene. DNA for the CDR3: TGTGCCATCAGTGACTCTACACCGGAGGTCTTC. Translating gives CAISDSTPEVF.

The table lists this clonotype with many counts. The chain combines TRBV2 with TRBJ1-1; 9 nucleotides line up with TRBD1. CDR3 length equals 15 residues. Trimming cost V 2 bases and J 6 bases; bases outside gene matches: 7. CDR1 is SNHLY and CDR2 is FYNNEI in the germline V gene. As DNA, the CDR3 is TGTGCCAGCAGTGAAAATCTCGACAGGGGGTCTGAAGCTTTCTTT. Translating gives CASSENLDRGSEAFF.

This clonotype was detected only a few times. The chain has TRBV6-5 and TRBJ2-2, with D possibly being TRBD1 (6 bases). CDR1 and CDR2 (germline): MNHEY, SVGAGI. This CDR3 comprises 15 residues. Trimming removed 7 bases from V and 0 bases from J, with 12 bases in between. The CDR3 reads CASNHRVTNTGELFF. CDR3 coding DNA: TGTGCCAGCAACCACAGGGTCACGAACACCGGGGAGCTGTTTTTT.

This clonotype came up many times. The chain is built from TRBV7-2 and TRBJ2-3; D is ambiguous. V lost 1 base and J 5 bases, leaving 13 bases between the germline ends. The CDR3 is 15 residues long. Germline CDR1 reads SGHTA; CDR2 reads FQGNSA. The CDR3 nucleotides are TGTGCCAGCAGCTTAGTGGGCGCGGCACAAGATACGCAGTATTTT. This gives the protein CASSLVGAAQDTQYF.

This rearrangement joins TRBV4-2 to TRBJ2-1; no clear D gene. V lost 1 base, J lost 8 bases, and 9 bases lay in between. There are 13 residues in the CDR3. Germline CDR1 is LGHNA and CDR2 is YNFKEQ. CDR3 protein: CASSQAGSDEQFF. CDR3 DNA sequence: TGTGCCAGCAGCCAAGCAGGATCCGATGAGCAGTTCTTC.

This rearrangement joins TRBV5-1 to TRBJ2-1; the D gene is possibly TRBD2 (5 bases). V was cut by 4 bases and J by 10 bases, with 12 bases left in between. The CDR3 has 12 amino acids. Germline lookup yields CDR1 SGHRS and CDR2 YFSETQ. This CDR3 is CASSRTRSEQFF. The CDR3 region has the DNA TGCGCCAGCAGCCGAACTAGGAGCGAGCAGTTCTTC.

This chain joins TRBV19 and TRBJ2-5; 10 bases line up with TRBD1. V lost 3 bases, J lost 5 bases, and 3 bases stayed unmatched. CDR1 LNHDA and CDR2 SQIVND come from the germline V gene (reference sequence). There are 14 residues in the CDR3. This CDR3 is CASSIDRGRETQYF. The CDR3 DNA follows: TGTGCCAGTAGTATCGACAGGGGGCGGGAGACCCAGTACTTC.

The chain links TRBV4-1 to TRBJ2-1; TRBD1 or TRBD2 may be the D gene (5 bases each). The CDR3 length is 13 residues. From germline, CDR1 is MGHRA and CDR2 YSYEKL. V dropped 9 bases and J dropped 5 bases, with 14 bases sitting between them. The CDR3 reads CASRWDLDNEQFF. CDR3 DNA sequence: TGCGCCAGTAGGTGGGACCTCGACAATGAGCAGTTCTTC.

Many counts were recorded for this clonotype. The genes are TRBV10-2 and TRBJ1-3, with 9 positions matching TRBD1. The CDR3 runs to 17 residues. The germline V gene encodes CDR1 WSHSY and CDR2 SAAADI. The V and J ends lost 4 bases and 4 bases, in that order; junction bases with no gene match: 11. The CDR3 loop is CASSVARQGVSGNTIYF. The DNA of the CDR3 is TGCGCCAGCAGTGTGGCAAGACAGGGGGTTTCGGGAAACACCATATATTTT.